This T cell receptor (beta chain) originates from a study of graft-versus-host responses after intestinal transplantation. Study details: Uniformly, recipients were administered anti-thymocyte globulin induction with subsequent tacrolimus and steroids for approximately three years. Study-level points and caveats: High graft-versus-host to host-versus-graft clonal ratios were found in allografts of patients who had graft-donor T cell macrochimerism.

The V gene lost 1 base and the J gene lost 4 bases, with 7 bases spanning the gap. Germline loops: CDR1 LNHDA, CDR2 SQIVND (reference sequence). CDR3 size: 13 residues. The table came from immunoSEQ multiplex PCR; TCRdb's copy has only in-frame clones and leaves some out. This repertoire shows some 39,000 clones, 93% found once; its top ten account for around 3.6%. As regards this clone: Antigen unknown.

The chain joins TRBV19 to TRBJ1-2; no clear D. The receptor was isolated from a human patient who received an intestinal transplant, so some T cells may come from the graft donor. The sequencing used PBMCs, collected approximately 100 weeks after intestinal transplantation. CDR3 in amino acids: CASSIGGSYGYTF. The CDR3, as DNA: TGTGCCAGTAGTATAGGAGGGAGCTATGGCTACACCTTC.